This T cell receptor beta chain is drawn from a study of cytomegalovirus exposure and HLA in healthy donors. General study points: Later on, an analysis showed TCR association rates differing by HLA locus, with DRB1 the most and HLA-C the fewest.

This clone was recorded a few times. Its target is not known. The J segment lost 0 bases and the V segment lost 6 bases, leaving 9 bases of the junction unmatched. CDR3 length: 16 residues. Germline V gives CDR1 SGHAT, CDR2 FQNNGV. The PCR ran on 60 Vbeta and 13 Jbeta primers. This table comes from immunoSEQ multiplex PCR, and its TCRdb copy is limited to in-frame clones, with some not included. This table holds roughly 190,000 clones, 9.5% found once. Sequencing was carried out using PBMCs. The rearrangement uses TRBV11-2 and TRBJ2-7, with 9 bases aligning to TRBD2. This sequence was found in a young woman in good health and CMV-seropositive. The CDR3 region has the DNA TGTGCCAGCAGTTTACCCCTAGCGGGATACTCCTACGAGCAGTACTTC. Translating gives CASSLPLAGYSYEQYF.